This TCR beta chain was sequenced during a study of T cell repertoires in cytomegalovirus infection. Whole-study context: Signatures in public TCR beta sequences pointed to both CMV infection and matching HLA type. Findings and caveats of the study: Cumulative public TCR beta family frequency identified carriers of CMV plus the relevant HLA. Predominance within the ex vivo response was attributable to HLA-C-restricted CMV-specific TCR beta clonotypes.

TCRdb re-analysed the reads in MiXCR, keeping a single row per CDR3 protein. The profile shows around 350,000 distinct CDR3 sequences, around 18% of them singletons. To note about this clonotype: Its specificity is unknown.

Between the trimmed V and J ends, which lost 8 bases and 2 bases, there was a span of 16 bases. The germline V gene has CDR1 SNHLY and CDR2 FYNNEI. This CDR3 is built from 14 residues. The chain uses TRBV2 and TRBJ2-7, with a tentative D call TRBD2 (6 bases). The sample taken for sequencing was PBMCs. The receptor comes from a human donor in good health (CMV status not recorded). Some clones in this sample may be carry-over from other donors' samples. The CDR3 DNA sequence: TGTGCCAGCGAAGGCGGGGAGAATCCCTACGAGCAGTACTTC. The encoded protein is CASEGGENPYEQYF.